These 3 T cell receptor beta chains share one sample of origin, sequenced in a study of cytomegalovirus exposure and HLA in healthy donors. Primers included in the PCR were 60 Vbeta and 13 Jbeta primers. The assay was immunoSEQ multiplex PCR, and TCRdb's table has in-frame clones only and misses some. The sample includes about 150,000 clones, around three quarters of them seen just once. The material sequenced was PBMCs. These receptors originate from a woman aged 50 to 60 in good health and CMV-seropositive.

J is TRBJ2-3 and V is TRBV28; D remains unclear. CDR3 size: 11 residues. From germline, CDR1 is MDHEN and CDR2 SYDVKM. The germline V and J ends were trimmed by 6 bases and 6 bases, with 7 bases remaining between them. CDR3 coding DNA: TGTGCCAGCAGCCGGCGGGATACGCAGTATTTT. Protein sequence: CASSRRDTQYF.

The chain uses TRBV7-3 and TRBJ1-2, with D possibly TRBD1 on 6 matching bases. Trimming stripped 5 bases from V and 7 bases from J, with 17 bases between. Germline CDR1 and CDR2: SGHTA and FQGTGA. There are 14 residues in the CDR3. CDR3: CASSAQQGSGGYTF. As DNA, the CDR3 is TGTGCCAGCAGCGCTCAACAGGGCTCAGGTGGCTACACCTTC.

The chain joins TRBV7-2 to TRBJ2-3; D unresolved. This CDR3 has 12 residues. Trimming took off 0 bases at V and 4 bases at J, with 2 bases between the two ends. Per the germline V gene, CDR1 is SGHTA and CDR2 is FQGNSA. CDR3 sequence reads: CASSLASDTQYF. The CDR3 nucleotides are TGTGCCAGCAGCTTAGCCTCAGATACGCAGTATTTT.